The entry that follows covers one T cell receptor (beta chain) sequence. This entry is derived from a study of blood T cell repertoires in COVID-19. At the level of the study: Samples came from the United States, Italy and Spain, spanning acute and convalescent COVID-19. Sources were T cells, B-cell-depleted T cells, or PBMCs; the material itself was cDNA or gDNA.

Original analysis: Amplification with reference gene primers provided the estimates of nucleated cell counts. Profiling relied on immunoSEQ multiplex PCR, and the TCRdb table lists in-frame clones only, not all of them. V, J and clone size are taken as reported in that table, and D and trimming were inferred from the DNA itself. Of 250,000 to 300,000 clones in the sample, around 78% were seen once. Germline V CDR1 and CDR2: LNHDA, SQIVND (reference sequence). The CDR3 consists of 12 residues. V lost 4 bases and J 9 bases, leaving 7 bases between the germline ends. This receptor was taken from a man in his 60s who had recovered from COVID-19. The sample was peripheral blood. The chain uses TRBV19 and TRBJ1-6, with D possibly being TRBD1 (5 bases). CDR3 sequence reads: CASSTGISPLHF. The CDR3 DNA is TGTGCCAGTAGTACAGGGATTTCACCCCTCCACTTT.